The 28 T cell receptor beta chains given below trace back to one sample, sequenced in a study of beta chain features in type 1 diabetes. Broader study findings: Among patients with Type 1 diabetes, TCRB CDR3s were moderately but significantly shorter in every one of the four CD4+ subsets.

These receptors' antigens are unknown. Expressed TCRB transcripts got sequenced, as all isolated RNA was reverse transcribed. Repertoires were generated with immunoSEQ multiplex PCR, while TCRdb's copy carries only in-frame clones and drops some. The profile shows about 640,000 clones, around 12% of them singletons. The material sequenced was naive CD4+ T cells from blood. The receptor source for this set is a man aged 30 to 39 with type 1 diabetes.

This clone was seen a handful of times. The chain uses TRBV19 and TRBJ2-7; 9 nucleotides line up with TRBD1. Germline loops: CDR1 LNHDA, CDR2 SQIVND (reference sequence). The CDR3 runs to 12 residues. V dropped 7 bases and J dropped 7; count of bases not matched to a gene: 5. The CDR3 DNA sequence: TGTGCCAGTACGGGACAGGGTCTAGAGCAGTACTTC. It specifies CASTGQGLEQYF.

As concerns this clone: This same CDR3 is encoded by further DNA sequences in the sample. The chain links TRBV6-6 to TRBJ2-2; D not resolved. The germline V gene encodes CDR1 MNHNY and CDR2 SVGAGI (reference sequence). V lost 6 bases and J lost 3, with 8 bases in between. This CDR3 region has 13 residues. The DNA for the CDR3 is TGTGCCAGCAGCTACCTTCACACCGGGGAGCTGTTTTTT. Protein product: CASSYLHTGELFF.

The V gene is TRBV7-2, the J gene TRBJ2-1; D uncertain. V shed 0 bases and J shed 0 bases, with 9 bases lying between them. Looked up from germline, CDR1 is SGHTA and CDR2 is FQGNSA. CDR3 size: 16 residues. CDR3 region: CASSLAASSSYNEQFF. In DNA, the CDR3 is TGTGCCAGCAGCTTAGCAGCGTCTAGCTCCTACAATGAGCAGTTCTTC.

This clone showed up just a few times. The rearrangement joins TRBV6-1 to TRBJ2-1, with D possibly matching TRBD2 (6 bases). Trimming removed 4 bases at V and 8 bases at J, with 21 bases between. The CDR3 is 16 residues long. Per germline, CDR1 MNHNS and CDR2 SASEGT. This chain's CDR3 is CASSGGTQSRTDEQFF. The CDR3 region has the DNA TGTGCCAGCAGTGGGGGGACTCAGTCCCGGACCGATGAGCAGTTCTTC.

This chain connects TRBV7-6 to TRBJ2-5; maybe TRBD2 (6 bases). V lost 3 bases and J lost 4, with 9 bases in between. Germline loops: CDR1 SGHVS, CDR2 FNYEAQ. This CDR3 is 13 amino acids long. CDR3 residues: CASSLSSGETQYF. The CDR3 DNA is TGTGCCAGCAGCTTGAGTAGCGGAGAGACCCAGTACTTC.

The rearrangement links TRBV11-2 to TRBJ2-1; D is perhaps TRBD1 or TRBD2 (6 bases each). This CDR3 has 15 amino acids. V gave up 3 bases and J gave up 0 bases, with 9 bases separating them. Germline loops: CDR1 SGHAT, CDR2 FQNNGV. The CDR3 DNA reads as TGTGCCAGCAGCTTTTGGGGGGCCTCCTACAATGAGCAGTTCTTC. Translating gives CASSFWGASYNEQFF.

J is TRBJ2-7 and V is TRBV10-3; 9 bases are a match to TRBD1. Germline loops: CDR1 ENHRY, CDR2 SYGVKD. The CDR3 consists of 17 residues. The V and J ends lost 10 bases and 0 bases, in that order; junction bases with no gene match: 16. The CDR3 region is CATVSGKTGGSSYEQYF. The CDR3 bases are TGTGCCACGGTTAGTGGGAAGACAGGGGGAAGCTCCTACGAGCAGTACTTC.

This clone turned up a few times. The same CDR3 is also encoded by other DNA sequences in this sample. The chain employs TRBV20-1 and TRBJ1-2; weak D call: TRBD1 (5 bases). Germline CDR1 DFQATT, CDR2 SNEGSKA (reference sequence). CDR3 length: 11 amino acids. With 6 bases removed from V and 4 bases from J, the gap between germline ends came to 9 bases. This CDR3 is CSALTAYGYTF. DNA of the CDR3: TGCAGTGCCCTGACAGCCTATGGCTACACCTTC.

This clone was picked up a small number of times. This sequence joins TRBV6-5 and TRBJ2-7; 8 nucleotides agree with TRBD1. The trim removed 5 bases at V and 6 bases at J, leaving 3 bases unmatched. Germline lookup yields CDR1 MNHEY and CDR2 SVGAGI. The CDR3 length is 12 residues. The CDR3 here is CASSDRGFEQYF. In DNA, the CDR3 is TGTGCCAGCAGTGACAGGGGATTCGAGCAGTACTTC.

This sequence joins TRBV7-9 and TRBJ2-2; D is uncertain. The germline V and J ends were trimmed by 5 bases and 5 bases, with 12 bases remaining between them. Germline V CDR1 and CDR2: SEHNR, FQNEAQ (reference sequence). The CDR3 contains 14 residues. The CDR3 nucleotides are TGTGCCAGCAGCATACCACAAATTACCGGGGAGCTGTTTTTT. It is translated as CASSIPQITGELFF.

This rearrangement joins TRBV6-5 to TRBJ2-3; D remains ambiguous. The CDR3 is 14 amino acids. Trimming left V 6 bases short and J 0 bases short, with 10 bases between. From germline, CDR1 is MNHEY and CDR2 SVGAGI. The CDR3: CASRGSLSTDTQYF. The CDR3 region has the DNA TGTGCCAGCAGGGGTTCCCTTAGCACAGATACGCAGTATTTT.

This clone was detected a few times. The rearrangement joins TRBV30 to TRBJ2-5, with 11 bases fitting TRBD2. The CDR3 has 17 amino acids. J lost 5 bases, V lost 2 bases, and 13 bases had no gene match. Germline CDR1 reads GTSNPN; CDR2 reads SVGIG (reference sequence). The CDR3 DNA reads TGTGCCTGGAGTCACATAAATAGCGGGGGGGCTAAGGAGACCCAGTACTTC. Translated, it gives CAWSHINSGGAKETQYF. The complete variable domain, with remaining parts taken from reference TRBV30 and TRBJ2-5, reads SQTIHQWPATLVQPVGSPLSLECTVEGTSNPNLYWYRQAAGRGLQLLFYSVGIGQISSEVPQNLSASRPQDRQFILSSKKLLLSDSGFYLCAWSHINSGGAKETQYFGPGTRLLVL.

This clone was seen a handful of times. The V and J genes are TRBV14 and TRBJ2-6, with a possible D match to TRBD1 (6 bases). The CDR3 totals 17 residues. With 3 bases removed from V and 3 bases from J, the gap between germline ends came to 15 bases. Germline CDR1 SGHDN, CDR2 FVKESK. CDR3 bases: TGTGCCAGCAGCCATAATACAGGGAAGGATGGGGCCAACGTCCTGACTTTC. Translating gives CASSHNTGKDGANVLTF.

The chain uses TRBV30 and TRBJ1-2, with TRBD1 as a possible D gene (6 bases). V shed 0 bases and J shed 7 bases, with 12 bases lying between them. CDR1 and CDR2 from the germline V gene are GTSNPN and SVGIG (reference sequence). This CDR3 spans 13 amino acids. CDR3 bases: TGTGCCTGGAGTGTACTGAGGGGGGGTGGCTACACCTTC. Its protein is CAWSVLRGGGYTF. Variable domain in full (rest from reference TRBV30 and TRBJ1-2): SQTIHQWPATLVQPVGSPLSLECTVEGTSNPNLYWYRQAAGRGLQLLFYSVGIGQISSEVPQNLSASRPQDRQFILSSKKLLLSDSGFYLCAWSVLRGGGYTFGSGTRLTVV.

This clone was found a few times. The genes are TRBV2 and TRBJ1-2, with D possibly being TRBD1 (6 bases). V lost 2 bases, J lost 5 bases, and 12 bases lay in between. The CDR3 is 14 residues long. Germline CDR1 and CDR2: SNHLY and FYNNEI. The CDR3: CASSEFGGRYGYTF. DNA for the CDR3: TGTGCCAGCAGTGAATTCGGGGGCCGTTATGGCTACACCTTC.

This clone was detected a few times. V and J are TRBV7-2 and TRBJ2-7; TRBD2 matches 11 bases. Looked up from germline, CDR1 is SGHTA and CDR2 is FQGNSA. Trimming took 5 bases from V and 4 from J; bases not matched to a gene: 7. The CDR3 consists of 15 residues. This chain's CDR3 is CASSETSGGLYEQYF. The CDR3 DNA follows: TGTGCCAGCAGCGAAACTAGCGGGGGCCTTTACGAGCAGTACTTC.

The chain carries TRBV6-1 and TRBJ2-5, with D possibly being TRBD1 (7 bases). Germline CDR1 is MNHNS and CDR2 is SASEGT. The CDR3 has 13 residues. V lost 6 bases and J lost 5, with 13 bases in between. CDR3 coding DNA: TGTGCCAGCAGGGAGGGGACAGTGGAGACCCAGTACTTC. Translated: CASREGTVETQYF.

This chain connects TRBV30 to TRBJ2-1; TRBD1 matches at 7 bases. In germline, CDR1 is GTSNPN, CDR2 SVGIG (reference sequence). Germline trimming cut 1 base from V and 9 bases from J; bases unmatched to any gene: 18. The CDR3 sequence is 17 residues long. The CDR3 region is CAWSAWTGLSLYGEQFF. The CDR3 DNA reads TGTGCCTGGAGTGCTTGGACAGGCCTCTCGTTGTATGGTGAGCAGTTCTTC.

This sequence joins TRBV27 and TRBJ1-1; 7 bases match TRBD1. The CDR3 is 13 residues long. Germline V CDR1 and CDR2: MNHEY, SMNVEV (reference sequence). V lost 5 bases and J lost 4; bases outside the gene matches: 4. The CDR3: CASSHSGGTEAFF. CDR3 DNA sequence: TGTGCCAGCAGTCACTCAGGGGGCACTGAAGCTTTCTTT.

The genes are TRBV4-3 and TRBJ2-3, with 11 nucleotides matching TRBD2. The CDR3 loop spans 16 amino acids. Germline trimming cut 1 base from V and 2 bases from J; bases unmatched to any gene: 2. Germline V gives CDR1 LGHNA, CDR2 YSLEER. This chain's CDR3 is CASSQVSGGATDTQYF. The CDR3 nucleotides read TGCGCCAGCAGCCAAGTTAGCGGGGGGGCCACAGATACGCAGTATTTT.

The chain has TRBV27 and TRBJ2-1, with unresolved D. The germline V gene encodes CDR1 MNHEY and CDR2 SMNVEV (reference sequence). Trimming cost V 2 bases and J 4 bases, with 9 bases left between them. CDR3 size: 14 residues. Here the CDR3 DNA reads TGTGCCAGCAGTTTAAGCCCGGAATACAATGAGCAGTTCTTC. Amino acids: CASSLSPEYNEQFF.

The V and J genes are TRBV10-3 and TRBJ2-7; 9 bases align to TRBD2. After removal of 2 bases from V and 4 bases from J, the junction contained 12 bases not matched to a gene. The CDR3 consists of 17 residues. Germline lookup yields CDR1 ENHRY and CDR2 SYGVKD. CDR3: CAISELSGGTTFYEQYF. In nucleotides, the CDR3 is TGTGCCATCAGTGAGCTCAGCGGGGGGACTACCTTTTACGAGCAGTACTTC.

This chain uses TRBV7-9 with TRBJ2-3, with D unclear. The CDR3 totals 11 residues. Per the germline V gene, CDR1 is SEHNR and CDR2 is FQNEAQ (reference sequence). The V and J ends lost 6 bases and 2 bases respectively, with 3 bases between them. CDR3 protein: CASRDTDTQYF. Written as DNA, the CDR3 is TGTGCCAGCAGGGACACAGATACGCAGTATTTT.

In this sample, this clone turned up a few times. CDR3 loop: CASAGFGYGYTF. DNA for the CDR3: TGTGCTAGTGCGGGGTTCGGTTATGGCTACACCTTC. The rearrangement joins TRBV12-5 to TRBJ1-2; D gene unclear. Germline assignment: CDR1 LGHNT and CDR2 FRNRAP. This CDR3 comprises 12 residues. Trimming removed 7 bases at V and 5 bases at J, with 11 bases between.

The V and J genes are TRBV7-2 and TRBJ1-6; 7 bases are a match to TRBD1. Per germline, CDR1 SGHTA and CDR2 FQGNSA. V shed 2 bases and J 4 bases; nucleotides not matched to a gene: 8. This CDR3 region has 17 residues. The CDR3, as DNA: TGTGCCAGCAGCTTATGGACAGGCCAGCTTTATAATTCACCCCTCCACTTT. It codes for CASSLWTGQLYNSPLHF.

This sequence joins TRBV6-6 and TRBJ1-4; D unclear. V gave up 0 bases and J gave up 8 bases, with 4 bases separating them. Germline values: CDR1 MNHNY, CDR2 SVGAGI (reference sequence). The CDR3 extends over 12 amino acids. The CDR3 sequence: CASSYSQEKLFF. CDR3 nucleotide sequence: TGTGCCAGCAGTTACTCGCAGGAAAAACTGTTTTTT.

This CDR3 reads CASSLRLLPSNQPQHF. In nucleotides, the CDR3 is TGCGCCAGCAGCCTAAGACTCCTGCCCAGCAATCAGCCCCAGCATTTT. The rearrangement uses TRBV4-3 and TRBJ1-5; D not resolved. The CDR3 contains 16 residues. The germline CDR1 and CDR2 sequences are LGHNA and YSLEER. Trimming cost V 4 bases and J 1 base, with 14 bases left between them.

This chain joins TRBV5-4 and TRBJ1-2; TRBD1 aligns across 10 bases. Germline CDR1 SGHNT, CDR2 YYREEE (reference sequence). The CDR3 runs 15 residues. Trimming removed 0 bases from V and 7 bases from J; junction bases left unmatched: 6. This CDR3 reads CASSLVGQGVSGYTF. The CDR3 nucleotides read TGTGCCAGCAGCTTGGTCGGACAGGGGGTTTCTGGCTACACCTTC.